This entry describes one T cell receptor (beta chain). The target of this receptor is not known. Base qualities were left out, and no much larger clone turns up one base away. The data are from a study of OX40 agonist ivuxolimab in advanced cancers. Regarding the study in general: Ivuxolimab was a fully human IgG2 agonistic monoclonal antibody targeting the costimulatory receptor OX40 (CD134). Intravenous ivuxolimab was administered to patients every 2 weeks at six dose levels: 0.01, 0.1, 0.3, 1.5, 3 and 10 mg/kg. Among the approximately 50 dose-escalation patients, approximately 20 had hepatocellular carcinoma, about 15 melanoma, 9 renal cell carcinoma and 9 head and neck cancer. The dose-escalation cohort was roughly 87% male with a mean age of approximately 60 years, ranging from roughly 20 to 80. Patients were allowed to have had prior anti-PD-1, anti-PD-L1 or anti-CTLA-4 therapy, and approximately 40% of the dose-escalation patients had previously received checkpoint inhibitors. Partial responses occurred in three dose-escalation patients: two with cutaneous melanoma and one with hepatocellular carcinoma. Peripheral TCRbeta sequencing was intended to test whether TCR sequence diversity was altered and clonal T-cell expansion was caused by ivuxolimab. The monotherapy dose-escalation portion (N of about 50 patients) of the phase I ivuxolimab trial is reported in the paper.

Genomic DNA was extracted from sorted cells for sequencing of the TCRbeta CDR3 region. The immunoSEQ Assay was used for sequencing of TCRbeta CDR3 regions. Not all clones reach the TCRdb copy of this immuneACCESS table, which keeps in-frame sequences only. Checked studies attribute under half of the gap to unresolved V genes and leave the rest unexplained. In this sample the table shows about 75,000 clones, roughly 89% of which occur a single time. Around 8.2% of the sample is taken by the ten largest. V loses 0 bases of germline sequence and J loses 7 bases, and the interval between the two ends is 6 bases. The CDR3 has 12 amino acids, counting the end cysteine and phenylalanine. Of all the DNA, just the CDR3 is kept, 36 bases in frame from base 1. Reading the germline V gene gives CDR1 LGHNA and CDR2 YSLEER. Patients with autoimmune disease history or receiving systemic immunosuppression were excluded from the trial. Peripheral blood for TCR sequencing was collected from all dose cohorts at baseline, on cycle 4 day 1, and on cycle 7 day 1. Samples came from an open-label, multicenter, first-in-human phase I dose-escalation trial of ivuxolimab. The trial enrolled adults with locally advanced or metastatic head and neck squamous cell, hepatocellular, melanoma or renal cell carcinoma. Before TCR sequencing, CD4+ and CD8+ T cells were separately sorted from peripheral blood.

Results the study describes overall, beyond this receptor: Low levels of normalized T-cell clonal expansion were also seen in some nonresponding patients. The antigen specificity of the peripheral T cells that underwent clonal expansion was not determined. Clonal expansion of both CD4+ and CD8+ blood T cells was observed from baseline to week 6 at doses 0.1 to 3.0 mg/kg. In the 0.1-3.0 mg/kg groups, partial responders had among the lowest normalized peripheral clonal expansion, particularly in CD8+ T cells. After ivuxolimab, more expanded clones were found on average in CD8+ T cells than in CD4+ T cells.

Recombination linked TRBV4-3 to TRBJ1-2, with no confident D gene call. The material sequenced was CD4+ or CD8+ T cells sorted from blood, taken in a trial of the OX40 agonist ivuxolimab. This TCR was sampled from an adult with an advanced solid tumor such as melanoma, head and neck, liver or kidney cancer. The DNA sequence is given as TGCGCCAGCAGCCAAGATTGGGGTGGCTACACCTTC. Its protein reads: CASSQDWGGYTF.